The T cell receptor (beta chain) described here comes from a study of blood T cell repertoires in COVID-19. The authors' processing: How many nucleated cells were present was estimated from reference gene primer amplification. Here immunoSEQ multiplex PCR was the method, and the copy in TCRdb shows in-frame clones only, minus some. V, J and clone size were drawn from that table, and D and trimming were deduced from the DNA. Among fewer than 200,000 clones listed, around 86% were seen once. CDR3 length: 14 amino acids. The V segment lost 4 bases and the J segment 5 bases; nucleotides outside the gene matches: 4. Per germline, CDR1 SNHLY and CDR2 FYNNEI.

This TCR derives from a woman aged 65 to 85 with COVID-19, enrolled during active disease. Sequenced material: peripheral blood. The chain links TRBV2 to TRBJ2-7; 11 nucleotides line up with TRBD1. The CDR3 DNA is TGTGCCAGCAGTGGGACAGGGGGCTGGGACGAGCAGTACTTC. This encodes CASSGTGGWDEQYF.